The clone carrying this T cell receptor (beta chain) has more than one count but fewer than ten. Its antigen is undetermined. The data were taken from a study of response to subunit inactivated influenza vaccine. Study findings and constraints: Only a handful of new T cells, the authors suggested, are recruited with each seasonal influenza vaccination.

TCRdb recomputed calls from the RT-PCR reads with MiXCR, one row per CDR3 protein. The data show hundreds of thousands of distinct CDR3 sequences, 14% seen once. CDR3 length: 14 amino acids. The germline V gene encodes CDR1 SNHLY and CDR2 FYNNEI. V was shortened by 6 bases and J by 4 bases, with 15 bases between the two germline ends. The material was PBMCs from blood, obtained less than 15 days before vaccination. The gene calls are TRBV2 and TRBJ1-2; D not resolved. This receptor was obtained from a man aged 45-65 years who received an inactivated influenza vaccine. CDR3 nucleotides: TGTGCCAGCAGGGCTAACCCCCGGGGCTATGGCTACACCTTC. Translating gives CASRANPRGYGYTF.